The 14 T cell receptor beta chains in this list originate from one sample, sequenced in a study of cytomegalovirus exposure and HLA in healthy donors. A multiplex PCR was run with 60 Vbeta primers and 13 Jbeta primers. TCRdb's table, derived via immunoSEQ multiplex PCR, lists solely in-frame clones and lacks some. Among roughly 120,000 clones listed, roughly four fifths were seen once. Material: PBMCs. The receptors were gathered from a male donor in good health and CMV-seropositive.

This clone was seen only once. The chain has TRBV29-1 and TRBJ1-4; possible D gene TRBD1, 5 bases. Trimming took 4 bases from V and 2 from J, leaving 8 bases between them. CDR3 length: 13 residues. The V gene's germline CDR1 is SQVTM and CDR2 ANQGSEA. The CDR3 here is CSVVGGTNEKLFF. The CDR3 DNA follows: TGCAGCGTTGTGGGGGGGACTAATGAAAAACTGTTTTTT.

The chain has TRBV4-3 and TRBJ2-1; perhaps TRBD1 as D (5 bases). The ends were cut back, 0 bases at V and 2 bases at J, with 14 bases in the middle. The CDR3 is made up of 17 amino acids. Looked up from germline, CDR1 is LGHNA and CDR2 is YSLEER. CDR3 sequence: CASSQDGAGSPYNEQFF. As DNA, the CDR3 is TGCGCCAGCAGCCAAGATGGGGCAGGTTCCCCCTACAATGAGCAGTTCTTC.

This sequence joins TRBV5-4 and TRBJ2-2; possibly TRBD2 for D (5 bases). The CDR3 totals 16 residues. V dropped 0 bases and J dropped 0 bases, with 9 bases sitting between them. Germline lookup yields CDR1 SGHNT and CDR2 YYREEE (reference sequence). CDR3 sequence reads: CASSLVPGTNTGELFF. The DNA for the CDR3 is TGTGCCAGCAGCTTGGTTCCGGGAACGAACACCGGGGAGCTGTTTTTT.

The CDR3, as DNA: TGTGCCACATCCGGGACTAGCGTATACAATGAGCAGTTCTTC. Amino acids: CATSGTSVYNEQFF. The J gene is TRBJ2-1, the V gene TRBV25-1; TRBD2 agrees at 10 bases. The CDR3 runs 14 residues. Germline lookup yields CDR1 MGHDK and CDR2 SYGVNS. Trimming at V came to 10 bases and at J to 4 bases, leaving 7 bases not matched to a gene.

This sequence joins TRBV29-1 and TRBJ2-7, with 9 bases matching TRBD1. The V segment lost 7 bases and the J segment 7 bases; nucleotides outside the gene matches: 8. CDR3 length equals 12 residues. The germline V gene encodes CDR1 SQVTM and CDR2 ANQGSEA. CDR3 coding DNA: TGCAGCGGAGGGGGACAGGGTAGGGAGCAGTACTTC. Translating gives CSGGGQGREQYF.

As to this clone: Germline and junction disagree at one end, which may indicate a read error. The sample carries other DNA sequences with the same CDR3. For the CDR3, the DNA is TGCGCCAGCAGCTCACAGGGGGCCCCAAATGAAAAACTGTTTTTT. Its translation is CASSSQGAPNEKLFF. The chain couples TRBV7-2 to TRBJ1-4; 9 nucleotides align to TRBD1. Germline assignment: CDR1 SGHTA and CDR2 FQGNSA. The CDR3 consists of 15 residues.

This chain joins TRBV15 and TRBJ1-1, with 8 bases identical to TRBD1. The CDR3 extends over 17 amino acids. The V and J ends lost 1 base and 5 bases, in that order; junction bases with no gene match: 12. In germline, CDR1 is LNHNV, CDR2 YYDKDF (reference sequence). The CDR3, as DNA: TGTGCCACCAGCAGAGCCCTGTTGGAGACAGGGGAGACTGAAGCTTTCTTT. Protein: CATSRALLETGETEAFF.

This chain connects TRBV15 to TRBJ1-1; D ambiguous. Trimming took off 6 bases at V and 1 base at J, with 12 bases between the two ends. CDR1 is LNHNV and CDR2 is YYDKDF in the germline V gene (reference sequence). This CDR3 region has 14 residues. The CDR3 here is CATSVGGPNTEAFF. DNA for the CDR3: TGTGCCACCAGTGTGGGAGGACCGAACACTGAAGCTTTCTTT.

The chain links TRBV28 to TRBJ1-2; possibly TRBD1 for D (6 bases). Deletions cut 11 bases from V and 4 bases from J, with 17 bases between. The CDR3 contains 13 residues. The V gene's germline CDR1 is MDHEN and CDR2 SYDVKM. The chain's CDR3 is CALQGVESYGYTF. As DNA, the CDR3 is TGTGCCCTACAGGGTGTTGAGTCCTATGGCTACACCTTC.

The chain joins TRBV9 to TRBJ2-3; D might be TRBD1 (6 bases). The CDR3 has 17 residues. Germline values: CDR1 SGDLS, CDR2 YYNGEE. V was pared by 0 bases and J by 0 bases, with 14 bases between. Written as DNA, the CDR3 is TGTGCCAGCAGCGTAGACTCGGGACACTTTAGCACAGATACGCAGTATTTT. Translated, it gives CASSVDSGHFSTDTQYF.

J is TRBJ2-7 and V is TRBV14; 12 nucleotides align to TRBD1. This CDR3 comprises 18 residues. Unmatched junction bases numbered 10, after V lost 4 bases and J lost 0 bases. The germline CDR1 and CDR2 sequences are SGHDN and FVKESK. This chain's CDR3 is CASSPFGGQGASSYEQYF. CDR3 bases: TGTGCCAGCAGCCCCTTTGGGGGACAGGGGGCTTCCTCCTACGAGCAGTACTTC.

V is TRBV19 and J is TRBJ2-7, with 8 bases fitting TRBD2. This CDR3 has 14 amino acids. J gave up 0 bases and V 5 bases, and 3 bases lay outside the gene matches. Germline V lookup: CDR1 LNHDA, CDR2 SQIVND (reference sequence). This CDR3 is CASSLGLGSYEQYF. The CDR3 DNA reads TGTGCCAGTAGTCTGGGACTAGGCTCCTACGAGCAGTACTTC.

The rearrangement joins TRBV10-3 to TRBJ2-5; 11 bases agree with TRBD2. Germline V gene sequence: CDR1 ENHRY, CDR2 SYGVKD. The CDR3 is made up of 15 amino acids. V was pared by 4 bases and J by 5 bases, with 6 bases of the junction left unmatched. CDR3 coding DNA: TGTGCCATCAGTGGCATAGCGGGAGGGCCGGAGACCCAGTACTTC. Its translation is CAISGIAGGPETQYF.

The table lists this clone with a few counts. The rearrangement joins TRBV29-1 to TRBJ1-2; 11 positions agree with TRBD1. This CDR3 comprises 12 residues. Losses at the gene ends were 2 bases for V and 8 bases for J; bases not matched to a gene: 1. Germline loops: CDR1 SQVTM, CDR2 ANQGSEA. The CDR3 loop reads CSVERTGGGYTF. The CDR3 DNA reads as TGCAGCGTTGAAAGGACAGGGGGCGGCTACACCTTC.